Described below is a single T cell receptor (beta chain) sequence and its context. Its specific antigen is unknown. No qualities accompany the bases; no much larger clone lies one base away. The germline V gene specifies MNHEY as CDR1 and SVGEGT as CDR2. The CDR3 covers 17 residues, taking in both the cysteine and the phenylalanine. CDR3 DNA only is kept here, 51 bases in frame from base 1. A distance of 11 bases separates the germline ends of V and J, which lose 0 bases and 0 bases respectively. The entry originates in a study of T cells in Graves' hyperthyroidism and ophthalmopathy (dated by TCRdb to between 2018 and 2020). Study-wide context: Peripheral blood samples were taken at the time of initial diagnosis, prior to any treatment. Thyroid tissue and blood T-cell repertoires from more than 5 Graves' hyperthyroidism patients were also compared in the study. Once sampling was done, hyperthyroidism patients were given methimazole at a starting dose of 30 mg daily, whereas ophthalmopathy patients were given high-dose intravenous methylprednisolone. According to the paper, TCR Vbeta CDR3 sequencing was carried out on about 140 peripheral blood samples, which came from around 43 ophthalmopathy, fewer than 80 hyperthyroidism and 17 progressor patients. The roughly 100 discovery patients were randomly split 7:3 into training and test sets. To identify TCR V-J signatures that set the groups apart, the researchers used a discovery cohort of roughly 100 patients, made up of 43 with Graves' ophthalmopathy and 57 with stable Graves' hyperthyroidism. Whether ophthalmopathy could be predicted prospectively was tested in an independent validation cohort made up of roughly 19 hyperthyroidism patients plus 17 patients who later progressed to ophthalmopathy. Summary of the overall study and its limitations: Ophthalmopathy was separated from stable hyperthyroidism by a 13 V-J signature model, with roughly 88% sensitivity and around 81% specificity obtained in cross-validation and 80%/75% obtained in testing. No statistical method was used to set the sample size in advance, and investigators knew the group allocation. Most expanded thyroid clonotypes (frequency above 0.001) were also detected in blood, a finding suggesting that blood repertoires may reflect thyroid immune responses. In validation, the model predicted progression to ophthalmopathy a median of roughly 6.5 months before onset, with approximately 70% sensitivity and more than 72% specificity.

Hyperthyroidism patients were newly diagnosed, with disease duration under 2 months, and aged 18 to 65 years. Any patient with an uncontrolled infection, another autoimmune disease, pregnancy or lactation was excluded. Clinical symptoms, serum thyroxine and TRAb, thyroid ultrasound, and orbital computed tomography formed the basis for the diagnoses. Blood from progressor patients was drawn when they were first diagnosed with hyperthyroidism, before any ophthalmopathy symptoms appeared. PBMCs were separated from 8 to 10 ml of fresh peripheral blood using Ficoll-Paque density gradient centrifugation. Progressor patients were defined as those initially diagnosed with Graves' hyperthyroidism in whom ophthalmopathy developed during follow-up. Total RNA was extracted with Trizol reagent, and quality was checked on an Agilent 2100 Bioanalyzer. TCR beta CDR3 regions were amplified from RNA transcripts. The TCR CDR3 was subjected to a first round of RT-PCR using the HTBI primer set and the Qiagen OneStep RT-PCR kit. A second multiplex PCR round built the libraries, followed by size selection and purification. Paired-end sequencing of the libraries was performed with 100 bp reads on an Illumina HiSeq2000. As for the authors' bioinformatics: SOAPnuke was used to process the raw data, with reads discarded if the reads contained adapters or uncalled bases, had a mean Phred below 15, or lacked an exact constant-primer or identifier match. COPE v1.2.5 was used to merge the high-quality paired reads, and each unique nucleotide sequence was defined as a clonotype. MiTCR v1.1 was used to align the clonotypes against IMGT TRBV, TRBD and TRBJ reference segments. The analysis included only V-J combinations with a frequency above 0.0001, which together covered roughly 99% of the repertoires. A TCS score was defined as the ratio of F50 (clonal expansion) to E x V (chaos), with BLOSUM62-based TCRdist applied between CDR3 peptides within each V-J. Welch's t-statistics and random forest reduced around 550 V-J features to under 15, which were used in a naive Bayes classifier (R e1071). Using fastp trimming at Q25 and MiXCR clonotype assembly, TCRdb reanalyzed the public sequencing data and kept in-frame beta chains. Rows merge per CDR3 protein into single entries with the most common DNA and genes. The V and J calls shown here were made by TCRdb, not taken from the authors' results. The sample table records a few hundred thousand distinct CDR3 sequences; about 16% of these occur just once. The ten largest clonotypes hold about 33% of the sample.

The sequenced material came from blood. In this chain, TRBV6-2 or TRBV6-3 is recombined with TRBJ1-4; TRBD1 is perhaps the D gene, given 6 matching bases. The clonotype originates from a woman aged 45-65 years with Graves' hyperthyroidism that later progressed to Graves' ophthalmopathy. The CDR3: CASSYSPQGTTNEKLFF. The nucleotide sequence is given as TGTGCCAGCAGTTACTCCCCACAGGGTACAACTAATGAAAAACTGTTTTTT.